This TCR beta chain is drawn from a study of Graves' ophthalmopathy and Graves' hyperthyroidism (dated 2018 in TCRdb). Regarding the complete study: Peripheral blood was collected before any treatment was given, at the time of initial diagnosis. Once sampling was done, hyperthyroidism patients were given methimazole at a starting dose of 30 mg daily, while ophthalmopathy patients were given high-dose intravenous methylprednisolone. The 80 to 100 discovery patients were randomly divided into training and test sets at a 7:3 ratio. In total, over 130 blood samples were TCR-sequenced: 40 to 45 ophthalmopathy, around 75 hyperthyroidism and some 17 hyperthyroidism-to-ophthalmopathy patients. T-cell repertoires of thyroid tissue and blood were compared in six or seven hyperthyroidism patients. An independent validation cohort was composed of 18 to 20 hyperthyroidism patients and around 16 patients who later progressed from hyperthyroidism to ophthalmopathy. To explore V-J signatures distinguishing ophthalmopathy from hyperthyroidism, a discovery set of under 110 patients (roughly 44 ophthalmopathy, roughly 55 stable hyperthyroidism) was enrolled. The study used signatures of the TCR beta repertoire to tell Graves' ophthalmopathy apart from Graves' hyperthyroidism and to predict which patients would progress to ophthalmopathy.

The CDR3 holds 14 amino acids from the cysteine to the phenylalanine. Only the CDR3 part of the read is kept: 42 bases, read in frame from the first base. The germline V gene yields MNHEY for CDR1 and SVGEGT for CDR2. The V and J ends are trimmed by 5 bases and 3 bases, leaving 14 bases between them. Ophthalmopathy patients were characterized by moderately to severely active disease, a Clinical Activity Score of at least 3, a NOSPECS grade of at least 4, and a disease duration under 3 months. Patients with other autoimmune diseases, uncontrolled infections, pregnancy or lactation were excluded from the study. Clinical symptoms, serum thyroxine, TRAb, thyroid ultrasound and orbital computed tomography were used for diagnosis. PBMCs were isolated from about 10 ml of fresh peripheral blood by Ficoll-Paque density gradient centrifugation. Trizol reagent was used to extract the total RNA, and its quality was then checked on an Agilent 2100 Bioanalyzer.

TCR beta CDR3 regions were amplified from RNA transcripts for repertoire sequencing. The first round was an RT-PCR using HTBI primers with the Qiagen OneStep RT-PCR kit, and this first round was followed by a second-round multiplex PCR, then size selection and purification. The libraries underwent paired-end sequencing with 100 bp reads on an Illumina HiSeq2000. Per the source publication's procedure: SOAPnuke was used for read processing, and reads with adapters, uncalled bases, a mean Phred below 15, or no exact constant-primer or identifier match were discarded. COPE v1.2.5 was used to merge high-quality paired reads. Clonotypes were defined as unique nucleotide sequences and were aligned to IMGT TRB V, D and J references using MiTCR v1.1. Only V-J combinations with frequency above 0.0001 were analysed, covering 99.2% of repertoires. For each V-J combination, a TCR clonal expansion and chaos score was defined as the ratio of F50 clonal expansion to chaos observed in the TCRdist matrix. Welch's t-statistics and random forest were used to narrow the features down to more than 10 V-J combinations, which were then fed into a naive Bayes classifier. The similarity between thyroid and blood repertoires was quantified using the Morisita-Horn index. Using fastp trimming at Q25 and MiXCR clonotype assembly, TCRdb reanalyzed the public sequencing data and kept in-frame beta chains. CDR3 protein sequences are deduplicated, and each keeps its most common genes and DNA. In this record, the V and J calls reflect TCRdb's handling and not the investigators' own analysis. For this sample the table gives about 400,000 distinct CDR3 sequences, of which about a sixth were detected only once. Of the sample, 1.5% to 2% falls within the top ten clones.

This clonotype was counted at least ten times. Its antigen remains unidentified. Given a much more abundant clone one base away, this may be a read error. Broad study findings and their caveats: Ophthalmopathy was separated from stable hyperthyroidism by the 13-signature model with just under 90% sensitivity and approximately 84% specificity in cross-validation and with 80%/75% in the test set. Most expanded thyroid clonotypes with frequency above 0.001 were also detected in blood, suggesting blood repertoires may reflect the thyroid immune response. In validation, the model predicted ophthalmopathy progression with about 71% sensitivity and 72.22% specificity; eleven to twelve predicted patients were CT-confirmed with GO in a median of roughly 6.8 months. No statistical method was used to set the sample size in advance, and the investigators knew which group each participant was assigned to.

The chain employs TRBV6-2 or TRBV6-3 and TRBJ2-7, and TRBD2 may be the D gene, going by 5 matching bases. The clonotype comes from a woman between 18 and 29 years old with Graves' ophthalmopathy. Donor details come from another sample of the same person, matched by shared clones. Sequenced material: peripheral blood. The DNA sequence is given as TGTGCCAGCAGTGAGCGGCTCCTAGACTACGAGCAGTACTTC. This yields the protein CASSERLLDYEQYF.